The clone carrying this T cell receptor beta chain turned up a few times. These data belong to a study of T cell repertoires in cytomegalovirus infection. TCRdb processed the reads anew with MiXCR; each CDR3 protein has one entry. The data contain roughly 230,000 distinct CDR3 sequences, over 15% of them singletons. Sample: CD8+ T cells from PBMCs. This TCR was recovered from a human donor in good health (CMV status not recorded). Some clones in this sample may be carry-over from other donors' samples.

CDR3 in DNA: TGTGCCAGCAGTCGGGGTCTTCCCGGGGAGCTGTTTTTT. Its protein product is CASSRGLPGELFF. The genes are TRBV12-3 or TRBV12-4 and TRBJ2-2, with D perhaps TRBD2 (5 bases). The V end lost 5 bases, the J end lost 6 bases, and 10 bases lay between the germline ends. The CDR3 length is 13 residues.